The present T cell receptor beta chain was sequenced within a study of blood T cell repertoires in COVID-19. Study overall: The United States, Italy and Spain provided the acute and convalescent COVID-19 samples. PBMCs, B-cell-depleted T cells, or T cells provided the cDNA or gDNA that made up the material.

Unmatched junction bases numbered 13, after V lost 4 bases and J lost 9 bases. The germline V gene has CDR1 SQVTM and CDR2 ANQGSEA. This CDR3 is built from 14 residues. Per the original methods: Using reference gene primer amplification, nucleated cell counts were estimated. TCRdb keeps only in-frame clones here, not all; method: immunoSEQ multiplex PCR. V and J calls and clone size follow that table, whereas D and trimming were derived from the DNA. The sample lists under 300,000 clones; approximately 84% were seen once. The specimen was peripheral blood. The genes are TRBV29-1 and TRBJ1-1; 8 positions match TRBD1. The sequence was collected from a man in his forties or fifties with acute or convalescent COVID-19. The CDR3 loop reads CSVAPTWGRGQAFF. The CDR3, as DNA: TGCAGCGTTGCTCCCACGTGGGGCAGGGGGCAAGCTTTCTTT.